The present T cell receptor (beta chain) was sequenced within a study of human T cells and chemical hapten exposure. Time point noted: patch test 3, about 24 weeks after DPC sensitization. Treatment defined: therapeutic diphenylcyclopropenone sensitization with weekly scalp DPC. CDR3 size: 15 residues. The germline gives CDR1 LNHDA, CDR2 SQIVND (reference sequence). The V segment lost 7 bases and the J segment 2 bases; nucleotides outside the gene matches: 8. This clonotype has ten or more counts. Individual cDNA molecules each carried unique molecular identifiers attached by the library. One entry per CDR3 protein, called by TCRdb with MiXCR from the RACE reads. In the table there are tens of thousands of distinct CDR3 sequences, 10% to 14% of which are singletons.

The chain is built from TRBV19 and TRBJ2-7; the match to TRBD2 covers 10 bases. Sequences were derived from whole blood, sampled in connection with sensitization to the hapten diphenylcyclopropenone (DPC). This clonotype was obtained from a woman aged 50 to 60 with alopecia areata. Some clones in this sample may be carry-over from other donors' samples. CDR3 nucleotide sequence: TGTGCCAGTAACCCGACTAGCGGGTCTACCTACGAGCAGTACTTC. This codes for CASNPTSGSTYEQYF.